The 8 T cell receptor beta chains listed next were all sequenced from one sample in a study of blood T cell repertoires in COVID-19. Assay used: immunoSEQ multiplex PCR; TCRdb lists only in-frame clones, some missing. The sample includes about 160,000 clones, around nine tenths seen only once; the top ten take about 9.4%. Sequenced material: peripheral blood. All receptors derive from a woman aged 70-85 years with COVID-19, enrolled during active disease.

This clone was recorded only once. The chain joins TRBV5-4 to TRBJ2-3; 15 bases fit TRBD2. CDR3 length equals 17 residues. Germline-derived CDR1 and CDR2 are SGHNT and YYREEE (reference sequence). V shed 0 bases, J shed 2 bases, and the junction held 1 base outside the gene matches. In DNA, the CDR3 is TGTGCCAGCAGCTTGGGGACTAGCGGGGGGGTCACAGATACGCAGTATTTT. Protein product: CASSLGTSGGVTDTQYF.

The chain recombines TRBV5-4 with TRBJ1-1; D is unresolved. Germline CDR1 is SGHNT and CDR2 is YYREEE (reference sequence). This CDR3 comprises 13 residues. V dropped 1 base and J dropped 7 bases, with 11 bases sitting between them. The CDR3 protein is CASSLIGPGEAFF. DNA of the CDR3: TGTGCCAGCAGCTTGATTGGCCCTGGTGAAGCTTTCTTT.

A few counts support this clone. The chain employs TRBV28 and TRBJ1-5, with D possibly matching TRBD1 (5 bases). There are 14 residues in the CDR3. The V end lost 6 bases, the J end lost 10 bases, and 19 bases lay between the germline ends. CDR1 and CDR2 (germline): MDHEN, SYDVKM. Here the CDR3 reads CASSAIIREVPQHF. As DNA, the CDR3 is TGTGCCAGCAGCGCTATTATCAGGGAGGTACCCCAGCATTTT.

The chain joins TRBV29-1 to TRBJ1-2; no firm D call. V was trimmed by 6 bases and J by 6 bases, leaving 8 bases between them. Germline V CDR1 and CDR2: SQVTM, ANQGSEA. The CDR3 is 10 amino acids. DNA for the CDR3: TGCAGCGTCAGAGGAGATGGCTACACCTTC. It specifies CSVRGDGYTF.

This clone was counted only a few times. Its ends do not fully match the called genes, so a read error is possible. The chain uses TRBV30 and TRBJ2-2; D might be TRBD1 (6 bases). Germline lookup yields CDR1 GTSNPN and CDR2 SVGIG (reference sequence). There are 16 residues in the CDR3. CDR3 coding DNA: TGTGCCTGGAGTGTTAGGGGAAGGGGGAACGCCGGGGAGCTGTTTTTT. It is translated as CAWSVRGRGNAGELFF.

This clone has a single count. The rearrangement joins TRBV24-1 to TRBJ1-1, with 8 bases fitting TRBD1. Germline lookup yields CDR1 KGHDR and CDR2 SFDVKD. The CDR3 consists of 12 residues. V shed 1 base and J 10 bases; nucleotides not matched to a gene: 1. The CDR3 is CATSDLTGGAFF. In nucleotides, the CDR3 is TGTGCCACCAGTGATTTAACAGGGGGAGCTTTCTTT.

The V and J genes are TRBV14 and TRBJ1-6; D not certain. V shed 2 bases and J shed 7 bases, with 6 bases lying between them. The V gene's germline CDR1 is SGHDN and CDR2 FVKESK. The CDR3 contains 13 residues. The CDR3 is CASSQNGNSPLHF. As DNA, the CDR3 is TGTGCCAGCAGCCAAAACGGGAATTCACCCCTCCACTTT.

The chain carries TRBV18 and TRBJ2-5; D is perhaps TRBD2 (5 bases). Germline V lookup: CDR1 KGHSH, CDR2 LQKENI. The CDR3 runs to 15 residues. Trimming pared 5 bases from V and 4 bases from J, leaving 17 bases between. The CDR3 loop reads CASSRGPSDRETQYF. Written as DNA, the CDR3 is TGTGCCAGCTCAAGAGGGCCTAGTGACCGAGAGACCCAGTACTTC.